This is a list of T cell receptor beta chains from one sample in a study of identical twins. TCRdb re-called the 5' RACE reads with MiXCR, one entry per CDR3 protein. The data contain about 240,000 distinct CDR3 sequences, about 10% of them seen just once; the ten biggest clones take up 9% to 10%. The sequenced sample consisted of memory T cells sorted from blood. The receptors shown here come from a man aged 45-65 years in good health. The CDR3 runs from the conserved cysteine through the conserved F or W. A D gene is named only where the DNA matches it firmly. Clone size, where shown, is once, few, many, or a class for clones that have expanded.

CDR3 DNA	CDR3 protein	clone size	D gene	V gene	J gene
TGTGCCAGCAGCTCAAACGGGGGGGCTTCAGATACGCAGTATTTT	CASSSNGGASDTQYF	-	TRBD2	TRBV11-3	TRBJ2-3
TGTGCCAGTAGTATTAATCGGGGGGCGGGCACAGATACGCAGTATTTT	CASSINRGAGTDTQYF	-	-	TRBV19	TRBJ2-3
TGTGCCAGCAGCCCACCCGGTCCCGAGCAGTACTTC	CASSPPGPEQYF	-	-	TRBV7-2	TRBJ2-7
TGTGCCAGCAGACCAATGACAGGGTCGGGTGAAAAACTGTTTTTT	CASRPMTGSGEKLFF	-	TRBD1	TRBV28	TRBJ1-4
TGTGCCAGCAGTTCCGATAGCGGGAACGAGCAGTACTTC	CASSSDSGNEQYF	few	TRBD2	TRBV6-2/TRBV6-3	TRBJ2-7
TGTGCCAGCAGGTCCGGGACTCATAACAATGAGCAGTTCTTC	CASRSGTHNNEQFF	many	-	TRBV7-9	TRBJ2-1
TGTGCCAGCAGCCAGGGGGGTAGGGAAGACGAGCAGTACTTC	CASSQGGREDEQYF	many	-	TRBV4-2	TRBJ2-7
TGCGCCAGCAGCCAAGATCTCGTCGCCACAGATACGCAGTATTTT	CASSQDLVATDTQYF	many	-	TRBV4-3	TRBJ2-3
TGTGCCAGCAGCGTAGCCGGGGAGGACATTCAGTACTTC	CASSVAGEDIQYF	many	-	TRBV9	TRBJ2-4
TGCAGCCTCAGGGGGCCCTCGTTGGGAGATACGCAGTATTTT	CSLRGPSLGDTQYF	many	TRBD1	TRBV29-1	TRBJ2-3
TGCAGTGCTAGAGATCCCAGGGCGCCCAACAATGGTGAGCAGTTCTTC	CSARDPRAPNNGEQFF	-	-	TRBV20-1	TRBJ2-1
TGCAGTGCTAGAGTGGGGACTAGCGGGACAGTAGATACGCAGTATTTT	CSARVGTSGTVDTQYF	-	TRBD2	TRBV20-1	TRBJ2-3
TGCGCCAGCAGCCAAGACAGGGTTCCCCCGAACACCGGGGAGCTGTTTTTT	CASSQDRVPPNTGELFF	medium-sized	-	TRBV4-3	TRBJ2-2
TGTGCCAGCAGTCGGGGGGGATTGGGAAACACCATATATTTT	CASSRGGLGNTIYF	few	-	TRBV6-9	TRBJ1-3
TGTGCCAGTAGTATTACCCGAACCTACGAGCAGTACTTC	CASSITRTYEQYF	-	-	TRBV19	TRBJ2-7
TGTGCCAGCAGTTTTGCAGGGCCCCAGCCCCAGCATTTT	CASSFAGPQPQHF	many	-	TRBV28	TRBJ1-5
TGTGCCAGCAGTTTTCGGGCAACCTACGAGCAGTACTTC	CASSFRATYEQYF	-	-	TRBV27	TRBJ2-7
TGCGCCAGCAGCCCCCTCGGGTTTGCAGGGGGCGCAGGCAATGAGCAGTTCTTC	CASSPLGFAGGAGNEQFF	few	TRBD1	TRBV5-1	TRBJ2-1